This T cell receptor (beta chain) is from a study of patients and donors after allogeneic stem cell transplantation. Via MiXCR, TCRdb re-called the RT-PCR reads, giving one row per CDR3 protein. The sample has about 960,000 distinct CDR3 sequences, 18% seen once; the top ten hold roughly 6%. The CDR3 extends over 15 amino acids. V lost 2 bases to trimming and J lost 8 bases, with 16 bases between them. This clonotype was obtained from a human donor who was either an allogeneic HSCT recipient or a stem cell or donor lymphocyte infusion donor (not recorded which). It is not recorded whose cells these are; they may come from a transplant donor. This chain links TRBV12-3 or TRBV12-4 with TRBJ2-1; maybe TRBD2 (5 bases). Sequencing was carried out using blood, either unsorted or a sorted T cell fraction (not recorded which). For the CDR3, the DNA is TGTGCCAGCAGTTTAAGTGGGAGCATCCCTGATGAGCAGTTCTTC. It specifies CASSLSGSIPDEQFF.